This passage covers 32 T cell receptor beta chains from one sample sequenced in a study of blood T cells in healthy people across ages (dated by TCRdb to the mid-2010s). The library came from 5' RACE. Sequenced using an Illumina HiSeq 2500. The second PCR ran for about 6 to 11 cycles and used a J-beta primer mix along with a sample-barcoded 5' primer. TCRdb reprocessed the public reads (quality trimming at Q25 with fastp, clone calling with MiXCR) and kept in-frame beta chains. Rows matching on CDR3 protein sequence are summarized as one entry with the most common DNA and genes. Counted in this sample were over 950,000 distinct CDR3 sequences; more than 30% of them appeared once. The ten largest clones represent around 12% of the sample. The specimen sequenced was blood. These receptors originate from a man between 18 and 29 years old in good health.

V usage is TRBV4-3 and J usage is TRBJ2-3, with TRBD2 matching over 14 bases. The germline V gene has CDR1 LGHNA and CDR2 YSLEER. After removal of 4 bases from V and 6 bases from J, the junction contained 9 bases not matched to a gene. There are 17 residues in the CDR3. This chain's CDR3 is CASSPETSGGGMDTQYF. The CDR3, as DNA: TGCGCCAGCAGCCCGGAGACTAGCGGGGGGGGTATGGATACGCAGTATTTT.

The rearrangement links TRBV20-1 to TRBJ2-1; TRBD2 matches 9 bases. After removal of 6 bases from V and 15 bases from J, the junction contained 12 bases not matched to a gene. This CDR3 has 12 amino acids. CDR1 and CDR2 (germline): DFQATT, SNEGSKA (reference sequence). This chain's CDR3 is CSARRGGLILFF. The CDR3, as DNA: TGCAGTGCCCGGCGGGGGGGTCTTATCTTGTTCTTC.

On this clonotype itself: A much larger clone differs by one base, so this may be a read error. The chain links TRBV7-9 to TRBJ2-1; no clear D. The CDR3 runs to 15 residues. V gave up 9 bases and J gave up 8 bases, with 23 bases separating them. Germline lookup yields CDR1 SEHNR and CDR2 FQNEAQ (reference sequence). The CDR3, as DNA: TGTGCCAGAACTTTAGGTGGGCTAGTTGTAGATGAGCAGTTCTTC. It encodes CARTLGGLVVDEQFF.

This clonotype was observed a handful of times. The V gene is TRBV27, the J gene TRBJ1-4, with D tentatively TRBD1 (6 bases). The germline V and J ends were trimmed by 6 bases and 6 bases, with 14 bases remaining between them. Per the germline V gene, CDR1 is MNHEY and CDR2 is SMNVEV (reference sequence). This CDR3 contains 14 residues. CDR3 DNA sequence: TGTGCCAGCAGACCCACAGGGTCGGATGAAAAACTGTTTTTT. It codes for CASRPTGSDEKLFF. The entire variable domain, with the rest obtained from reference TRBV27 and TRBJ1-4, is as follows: EAQVTQNPRYLITVTGKKLTVTCSQNMNHEYMSWYRQDPGLGLRQIYYSMNVEVTDKGDVPEGYKVSRKEKRNFPLILESPSPNQTSLYFCASRPTGSDEKLFFGSGTQLSVL.

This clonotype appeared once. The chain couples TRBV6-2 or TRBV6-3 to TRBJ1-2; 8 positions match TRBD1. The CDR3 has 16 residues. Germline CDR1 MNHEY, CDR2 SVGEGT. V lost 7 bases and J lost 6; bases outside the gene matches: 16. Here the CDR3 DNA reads TGTGCCAGCAAACCCGGGACAGGACTACGGGGAGATGGCTACACCTTC. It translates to CASKPGTGLRGDGYTF.

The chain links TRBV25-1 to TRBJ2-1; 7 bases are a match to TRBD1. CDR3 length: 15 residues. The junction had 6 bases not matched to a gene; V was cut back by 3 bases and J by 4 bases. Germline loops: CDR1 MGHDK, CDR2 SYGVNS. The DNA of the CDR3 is TGTGCCAGCAGTGACTGTAGGGGGCCATACAATGAGCAGTTCTTC. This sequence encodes CASSDCRGPYNEQFF. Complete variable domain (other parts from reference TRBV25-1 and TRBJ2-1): EADIYQTPRYLVIGTGKKITLECSQTMGHDKMYWYQQDPGMELHLIHYSYGVNSTEKGDLSSESTVSRIRTEHFPLTLESARPSHTSQYLCASSDCRGPYNEQFFGPGTRLTVL.

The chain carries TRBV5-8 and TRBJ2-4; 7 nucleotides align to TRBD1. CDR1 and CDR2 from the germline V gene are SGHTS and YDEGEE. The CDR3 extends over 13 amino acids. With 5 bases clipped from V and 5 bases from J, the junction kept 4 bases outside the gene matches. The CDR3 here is CASRQTGENIQYF. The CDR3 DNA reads TGTGCCAGCAGACAAACAGGGGAAAACATTCAGTACTTC.

This CDR3 reads CASSERADTDTQYF. In DNA, the CDR3 is TGTGCCAGCAGTGAGAGGGCTGACACAGATACGCAGTATTTT. The chain uses TRBV2 and TRBJ2-3; weak D call: TRBD2 (5 bases). CDR1 and CDR2 from the germline V gene are SNHLY and FYNNEI. The CDR3 contains 14 residues. V gave up 3 bases and J gave up 2 bases, with 9 bases separating them.

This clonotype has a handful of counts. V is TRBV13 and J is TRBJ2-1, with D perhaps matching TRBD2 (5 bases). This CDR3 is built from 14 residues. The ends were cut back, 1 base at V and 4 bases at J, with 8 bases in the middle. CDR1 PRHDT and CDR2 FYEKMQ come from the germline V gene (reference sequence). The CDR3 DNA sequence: TGTGCCAGCAGCTTAGCGACGGGATACAATGAGCAGTTCTTC. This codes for CASSLATGYNEQFF.

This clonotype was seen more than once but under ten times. CDR3: CASMTLYGYTF. Written as DNA, the CDR3 is TGTGCCAGCATGACACTTTATGGCTACACCTTC. The genes are TRBV25-1 and TRBJ1-2; D is ambiguous. With 7 bases removed from V and 5 bases from J, the gap between germline ends came to 8 bases. Germline assignment: CDR1 MGHDK and CDR2 SYGVNS. The CDR3 consists of 11 residues.

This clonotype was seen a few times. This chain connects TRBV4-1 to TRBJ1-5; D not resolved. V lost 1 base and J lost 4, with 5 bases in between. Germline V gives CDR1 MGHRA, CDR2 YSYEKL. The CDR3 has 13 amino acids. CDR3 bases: TGCGCCAGCAGCCAAGTGGAGAATCAGCCCCAGCATTTT. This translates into CASSQVENQPQHF.

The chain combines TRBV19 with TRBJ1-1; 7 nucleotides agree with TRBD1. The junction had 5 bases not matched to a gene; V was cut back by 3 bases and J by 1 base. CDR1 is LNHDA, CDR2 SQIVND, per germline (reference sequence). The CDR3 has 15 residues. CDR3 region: CASSILTGENTEAFF. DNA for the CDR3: TGTGCCAGTAGTATTCTTACAGGGGAGAACACTGAAGCTTTCTTT.

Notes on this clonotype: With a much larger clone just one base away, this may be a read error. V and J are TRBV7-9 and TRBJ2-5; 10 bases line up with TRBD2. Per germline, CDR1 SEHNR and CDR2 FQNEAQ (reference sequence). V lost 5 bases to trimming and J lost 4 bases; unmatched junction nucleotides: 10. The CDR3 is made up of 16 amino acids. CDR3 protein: CASSRCLAGVGETQYF. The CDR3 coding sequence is TGTGCCAGCAGCCGATGCCTAGCGGGGGTTGGAGAGACCCAGTACTTC.

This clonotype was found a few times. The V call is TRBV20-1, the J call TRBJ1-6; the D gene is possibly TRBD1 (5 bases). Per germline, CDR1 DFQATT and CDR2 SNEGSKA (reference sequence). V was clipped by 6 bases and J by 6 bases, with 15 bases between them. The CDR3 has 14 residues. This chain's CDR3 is CSAPRSGTNSPLHF. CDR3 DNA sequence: TGCAGTGCGCCCAGATCCGGGACTAATTCACCCCTCCACTTT.

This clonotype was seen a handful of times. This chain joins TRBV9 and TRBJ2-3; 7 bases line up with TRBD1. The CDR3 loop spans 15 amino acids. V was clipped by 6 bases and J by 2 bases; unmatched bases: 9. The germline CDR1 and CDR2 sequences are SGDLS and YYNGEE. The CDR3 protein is CASTLRDRFTDTQYF. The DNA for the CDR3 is TGTGCCAGCACCCTCCGGGACAGATTCACAGATACGCAGTATTTT. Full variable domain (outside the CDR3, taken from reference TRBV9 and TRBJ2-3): DSGVTQTPKHLITATGQRVTLRCSPRSGDLSVYWYQQSLDQGLQFLIQYYNGEERAKGNILERFSAQQFPDLHSELNLSSLELGDSALYFCASTLRDRFTDTQYFGPGTRLTVL.

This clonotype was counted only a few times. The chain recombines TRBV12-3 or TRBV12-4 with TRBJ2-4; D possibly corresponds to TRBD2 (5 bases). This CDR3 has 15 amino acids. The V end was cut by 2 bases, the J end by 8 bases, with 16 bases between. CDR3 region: CASSLSRERRHIQYF. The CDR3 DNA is TGTGCCAGCAGTTTATCGAGGGAACGGAGGCACATTCAGTACTTC.

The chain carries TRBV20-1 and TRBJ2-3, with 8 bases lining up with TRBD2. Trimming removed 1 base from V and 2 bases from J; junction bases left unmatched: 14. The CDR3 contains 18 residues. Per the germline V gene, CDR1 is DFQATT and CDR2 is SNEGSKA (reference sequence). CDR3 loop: CSARAPPLGGLDTDTQYF. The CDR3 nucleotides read TGCAGTGCTAGAGCACCTCCCCTAGGGGGACTAGACACAGATACGCAGTATTTT.

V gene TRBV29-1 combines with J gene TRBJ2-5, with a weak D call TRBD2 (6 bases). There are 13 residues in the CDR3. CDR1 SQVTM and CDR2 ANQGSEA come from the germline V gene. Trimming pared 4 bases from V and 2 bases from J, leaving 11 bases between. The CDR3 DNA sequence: TGCAGCGTTGGGGGACTGCTACAAGAGACCCAGTACTTC. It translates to CSVGGLLQETQYF.

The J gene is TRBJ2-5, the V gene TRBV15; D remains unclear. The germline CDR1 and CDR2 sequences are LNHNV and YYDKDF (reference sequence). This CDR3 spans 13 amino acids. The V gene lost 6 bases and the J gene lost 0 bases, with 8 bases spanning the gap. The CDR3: CATSPVNQETQYF. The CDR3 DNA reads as TGTGCCACCAGTCCAGTGAACCAAGAGACCCAGTACTTC.

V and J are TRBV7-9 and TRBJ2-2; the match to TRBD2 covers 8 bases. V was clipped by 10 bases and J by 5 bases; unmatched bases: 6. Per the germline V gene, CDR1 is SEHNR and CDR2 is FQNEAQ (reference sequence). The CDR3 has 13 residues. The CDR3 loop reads CANAGGGTGELFF. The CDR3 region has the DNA TGTGCCAATGCGGGGGGCGGAACCGGGGAGCTGTTTTTT.

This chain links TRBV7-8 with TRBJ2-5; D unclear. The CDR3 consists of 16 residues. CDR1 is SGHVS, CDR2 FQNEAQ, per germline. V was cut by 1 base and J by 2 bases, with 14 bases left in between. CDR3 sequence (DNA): TGTGCCAGCAGCTTAGTGGGCAATCCGATACAAGAGACCCAGTACTTC. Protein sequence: CASSLVGNPIQETQYF.

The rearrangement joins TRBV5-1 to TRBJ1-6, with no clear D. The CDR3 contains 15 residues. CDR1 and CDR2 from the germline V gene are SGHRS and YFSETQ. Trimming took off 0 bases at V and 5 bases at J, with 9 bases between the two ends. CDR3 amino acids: CASSLGGPDNSPLHF. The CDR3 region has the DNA TGCGCCAGCAGCTTGGGAGGGCCTGATAATTCACCCCTCCACTTT. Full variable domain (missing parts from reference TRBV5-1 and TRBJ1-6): KAGVTQTPRYLIKTRGQQVTLSCSPISGHRSVSWYQQTPGQGLQFLFEYFSETQRNKGNFPGRFSGRQFSNSRSEMNVSTLELGDSALYLCASSLGGPDNSPLHFGNGTRLTVT.

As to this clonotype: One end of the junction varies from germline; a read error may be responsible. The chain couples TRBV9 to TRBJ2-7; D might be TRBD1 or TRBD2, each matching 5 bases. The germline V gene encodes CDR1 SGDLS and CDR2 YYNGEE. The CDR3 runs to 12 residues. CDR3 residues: CAGSGQSYEQYF. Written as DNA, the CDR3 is TGTGCCGGCAGCGGACAATCCTACGAGCAGTACTTC.

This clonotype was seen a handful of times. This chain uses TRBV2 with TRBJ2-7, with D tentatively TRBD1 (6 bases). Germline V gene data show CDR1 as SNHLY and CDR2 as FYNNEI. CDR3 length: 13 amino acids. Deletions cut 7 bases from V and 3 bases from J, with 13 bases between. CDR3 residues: CASTDRRDYEQYF. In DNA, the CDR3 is TGTGCCAGCACTGACAGGCGAGACTACGAGCAGTACTTC.

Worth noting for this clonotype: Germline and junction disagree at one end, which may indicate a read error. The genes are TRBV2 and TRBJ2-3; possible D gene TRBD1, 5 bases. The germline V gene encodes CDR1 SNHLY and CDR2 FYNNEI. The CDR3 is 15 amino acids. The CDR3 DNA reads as TGTGCCAGCATTTCCAGGACACCCCGACAAGATGCGCAGTATTTT. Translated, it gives CASISRTPRQDAQYF.

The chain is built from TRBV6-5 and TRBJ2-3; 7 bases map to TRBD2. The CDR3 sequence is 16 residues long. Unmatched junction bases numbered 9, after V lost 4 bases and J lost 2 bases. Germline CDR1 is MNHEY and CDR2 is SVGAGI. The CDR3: CASSSPSGATTDTQYF. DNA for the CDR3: TGTGCCAGCAGTTCCCCAAGCGGGGCAACCACAGATACGCAGTATTTT.

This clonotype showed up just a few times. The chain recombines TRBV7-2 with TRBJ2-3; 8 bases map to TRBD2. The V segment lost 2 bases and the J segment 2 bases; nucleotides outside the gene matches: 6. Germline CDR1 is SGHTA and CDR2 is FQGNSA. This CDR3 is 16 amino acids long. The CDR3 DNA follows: TGTGCCAGCAGCTTATGGCGGGGGGCCCCCACAGATACGCAGTATTTT. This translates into CASSLWRGAPTDTQYF.

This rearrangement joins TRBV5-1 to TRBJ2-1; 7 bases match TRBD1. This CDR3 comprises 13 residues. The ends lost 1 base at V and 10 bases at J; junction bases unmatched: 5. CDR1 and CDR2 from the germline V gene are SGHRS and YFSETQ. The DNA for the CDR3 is TGCGCCAGCAGCTTGAGGGGGCTCGGGGAGCAGTTCTTC. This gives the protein CASSLRGLGEQFF.

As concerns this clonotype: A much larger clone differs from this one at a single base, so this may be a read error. The CDR3 spells CAGSYGLQGGTDTQYF. CDR3 in DNA: TGTGCCGGCAGCTATGGACTACAAGGTGGCACAGATACGCAGTATTTT. The chain couples TRBV4-2 to TRBJ2-3; possibly TRBD2 for D (6 bases). Looked up from germline, CDR1 is LGHNA and CDR2 is YNFKEQ. CDR3 length: 16 amino acids.

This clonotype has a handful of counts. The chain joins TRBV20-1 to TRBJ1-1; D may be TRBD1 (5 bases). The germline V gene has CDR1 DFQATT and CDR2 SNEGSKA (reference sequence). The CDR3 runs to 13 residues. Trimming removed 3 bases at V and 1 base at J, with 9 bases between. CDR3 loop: CSASGHRNTEAFF. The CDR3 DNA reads TGCAGTGCTAGTGGACACAGGAACACTGAAGCTTTCTTT.

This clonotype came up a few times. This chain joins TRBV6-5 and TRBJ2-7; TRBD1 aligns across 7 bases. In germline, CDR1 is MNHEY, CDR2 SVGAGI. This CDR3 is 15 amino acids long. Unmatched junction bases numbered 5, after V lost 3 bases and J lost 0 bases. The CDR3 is CASSYGTVSSYEQYF. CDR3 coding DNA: TGTGCCAGCAGTTATGGGACAGTGAGCTCCTACGAGCAGTACTTC.

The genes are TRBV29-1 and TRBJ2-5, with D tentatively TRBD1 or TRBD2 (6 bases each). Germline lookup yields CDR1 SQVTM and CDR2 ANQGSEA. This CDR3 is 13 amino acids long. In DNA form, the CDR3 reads TGCAGACCAAGGAGGGGGTACCAAGAGACCCAGTACTTC. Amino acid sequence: CRPRRGYQETQYF.